This is a list of T cell receptor beta chains from one sample in a study of early T cells in non-severe SARS-CoV-2 infection. Each CDR3 protein is one row after TCRdb ran MiXCR on the 5' RACE reads. Of approximately 40,000 distinct CDR3 sequences in the sample, roughly 9.9% are singletons; the top ten hold 9% to 15%. The source material was whole blood. All receptors derive from an adult who was a healthcare worker with PCR-confirmed SARS-CoV-2 infection or an uninfected control (not recorded which). Each CDR3 is given without its conserved first and last residue. Each record gives: J gene, V gene, CDR3 protein.

J gene: TRBJ2-1; V gene: TRBV9; CDR3 protein: ASSSPTGPGQGSLSSYNEQF
J gene: TRBJ2-1; V gene: TRBV5-1; CDR3 protein: ASLRDLSYNEQF
J gene: TRBJ2-1; V gene: TRBV6-6; CDR3 protein: ASSYDGYNEQF
J gene: TRBJ2-4; V gene: TRBV7-2; CDR3 protein: ASSQSSGAIQY
J gene: TRBJ2-1; V gene: TRBV6-4; CDR3 protein: ASSGDGGAYNEQF
J gene: TRBJ2-1; V gene: TRBV5-1; CDR3 protein: ASSLGGSEQF
J gene: TRBJ2-1; V gene: TRBV29-1; CDR3 protein: SVDGGGPLGEQF
J gene: TRBJ2-3; V gene: TRBV6-6; CDR3 protein: ASSYSDTTDTQY
J gene: TRBJ1-6; V gene: TRBV29-1; CDR3 protein: SVASTSGSPLH
J gene: TRBJ1-1; V gene: TRBV6-5; CDR3 protein: ASSYVQENTEAF
J gene: TRBJ2-3; V gene: TRBV3-1; CDR3 protein: ASSQEAADVTDTQY
J gene: TRBJ2-7; V gene: TRBV28; CDR3 protein: ASSLTYEQY
J gene: TRBJ2-3; V gene: TRBV29-1; CDR3 protein: SVLLISVGTDTQY
J gene: TRBJ1-5; V gene: TRBV28; CDR3 protein: ASSLEPGQVTQPQH
J gene: TRBJ1-2; V gene: TRBV7-9; CDR3 protein: ASSLRTGGSRGGYT
J gene: TRBJ2-3; V gene: TRBV19; CDR3 protein: ASCSGVMDTQY
J gene: TRBJ2-3; V gene: TRBV5-1; CDR3 protein: ASRGGLGDTQY
J gene: TRBJ2-7; V gene: TRBV6-5; CDR3 protein: ASSNSGTIQGGEQY